Sequencing of this T cell receptor (beta chain) was carried out in a study of OX40 agonist ivuxolimab in advanced cancers. For the study at large: As their treatment, patients were administered ivuxolimab, an agonistic anti-OX40 (CD134) antibody.

V lost 3 bases to trimming and J lost 6 bases, with 5 bases between them. CDR3 length: 11 amino acids. Germline CDR1 is SGDLS and CDR2 is YYNGEE. Produced via immunoSEQ multiplex PCR; TCRdb's table is partial and in-frame only. The sample lists about 12,000 clones; roughly 72% were seen once. The receptor was derived from an adult with an advanced solid tumor such as melanoma, head and neck, liver or kidney cancer. The V and J genes are TRBV9 and TRBJ2-3; D is possibly TRBD1 (5 bases). Source: CD4+ or CD8+ T cells sorted from blood, taken in a trial of the OX40 agonist ivuxolimab. CDR3 nucleotide sequence: TGTGCCAGCAGCGAGGGGGATACGCAGTATTTT. It specifies CASSEGDTQYF.